This T cell receptor beta chain was captured in a study of CD8 T cells in Susac syndrome. Across the study: Blood was drawn from Susac syndrome patients while they were therapy-naive, on corticosteroids, or on intravenous immunoglobulin alone.

After extraction with the RNeasy kit, about 0.45 to 1 ug of the RNA was reverse transcribed using random hexamers. With immunoSEQ multiplex PCR, TCR beta CDR3 was amplified across 54 Vbeta and 13 Jbeta. TCRdb redid the calling of the immunoSEQ multiplex PCR reads with MiXCR, one entry per CDR3 protein. The table shows about 150,000 distinct CDR3 sequences, with about 95% occurring only once. V lost 7 bases to trimming and J lost 6 bases, with 12 bases between them. This CDR3 spans 13 amino acids. The table lists this clonotype with a count of one. V usage is TRBV12-3 or TRBV12-4 and J usage is TRBJ2-2, with no clear D. The sample consisted of CD4+ T cells from PBMCs. This receptor was taken from a human donor with Susac syndrome. The CDR3 DNA sequence: TGTGCCAGCACCCCGACATGGTCCGGGGAGCTGTTTTTT. It is translated as CASTPTWSGELFF.